This T cell receptor beta chain was obtained from a study of blood T cell repertoires in COVID-19. Study in general: Samples representing acute and convalescent COVID-19 were sourced from the United States, Italy and Spain. Nucleic acid was either cDNA or gDNA, and it came from T cells, B-cell-depleted T cells, or PBMCs.

The CDR3 length is 16 residues. Germline assignment: CDR1 SGHRS and CDR2 YFSETQ. V gave up 0 bases and J gave up 0 bases, with 12 bases separating them. As originally analysed: The authors estimated nucleated cell counts from reference gene primer amplification. Some clones are missing from TCRdb's copy, which holds only in-frame ones; the method was immunoSEQ multiplex PCR. The V and J calls and clone size come from that table; D and trimming were worked out from the DNA. The repertoire consists of about 110,000 clones, with under 90% occurring once and the leading ten covering roughly 13%. The TCR sequence derives from a woman aged 55 to 70 with acute or convalescent COVID-19. The sample was peripheral blood. This chain links TRBV5-1 with TRBJ1-1; D is perhaps TRBD1 (6 bases). The CDR3 DNA reads TGCGCCAGCAGCTTGGCAGGGGCGAAGATGAACACTGAAGCTTTCTTT. Translation gives CASSLAGAKMNTEAFF. Variable domain in full (rest from reference TRBV5-1 and TRBJ1-1): KAGVTQTPRYLIKTRGQQVTLSCSPISGHRSVSWYQQTPGQGLQFLFEYFSETQRNKGNFPGRFSGRQFSNSRSEMNVSTLELGDSALYLCASSLAGAKMNTEAFFGQGTRLTVV.